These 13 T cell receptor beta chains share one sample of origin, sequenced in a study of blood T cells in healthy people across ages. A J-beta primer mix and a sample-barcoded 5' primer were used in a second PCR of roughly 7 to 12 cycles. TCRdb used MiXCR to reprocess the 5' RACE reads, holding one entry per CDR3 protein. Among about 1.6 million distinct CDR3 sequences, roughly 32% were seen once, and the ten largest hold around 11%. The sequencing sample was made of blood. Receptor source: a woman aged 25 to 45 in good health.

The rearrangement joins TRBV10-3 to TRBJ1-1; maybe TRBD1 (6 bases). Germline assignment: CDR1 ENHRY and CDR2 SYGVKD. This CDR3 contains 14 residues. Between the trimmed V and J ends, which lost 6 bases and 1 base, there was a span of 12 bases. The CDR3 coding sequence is TGTGCCATCAGGGGTGTACAGGGGAACACTGAAGCTTTCTTT. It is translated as CAIRGVQGNTEAFF.

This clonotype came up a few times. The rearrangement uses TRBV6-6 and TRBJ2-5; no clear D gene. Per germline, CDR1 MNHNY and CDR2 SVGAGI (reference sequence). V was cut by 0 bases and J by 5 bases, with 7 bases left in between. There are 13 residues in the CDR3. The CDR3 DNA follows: TGTGCCAGCAGTTACTCCAGGAGCGAGACCCAGTACTTC. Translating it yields CASSYSRSETQYF.

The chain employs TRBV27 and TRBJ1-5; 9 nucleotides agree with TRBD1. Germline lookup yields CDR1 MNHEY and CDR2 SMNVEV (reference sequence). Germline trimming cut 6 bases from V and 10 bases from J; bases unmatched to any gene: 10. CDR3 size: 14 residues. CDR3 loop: CASRNRDRASPQHF. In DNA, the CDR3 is TGTGCCAGCAGAAACCGGGACAGGGCTTCCCCCCAGCATTTT.

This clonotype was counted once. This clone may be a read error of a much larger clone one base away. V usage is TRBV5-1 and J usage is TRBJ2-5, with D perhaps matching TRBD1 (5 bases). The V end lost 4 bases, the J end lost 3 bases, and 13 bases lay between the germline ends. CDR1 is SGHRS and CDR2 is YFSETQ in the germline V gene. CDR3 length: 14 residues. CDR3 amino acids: CASSLTETEETQYF. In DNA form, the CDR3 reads TGCGCCAGCAGCCTAACCGAGACAGAAGAGACCCAGTACTTC.

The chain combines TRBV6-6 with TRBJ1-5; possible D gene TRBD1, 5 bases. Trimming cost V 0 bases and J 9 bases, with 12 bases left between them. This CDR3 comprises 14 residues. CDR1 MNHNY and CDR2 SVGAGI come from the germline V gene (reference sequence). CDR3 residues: CASSYSRGAGPQHF. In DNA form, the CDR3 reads TGTGCCAGCAGTTACTCTCGCGGGGCCGGGCCCCAGCATTTT.

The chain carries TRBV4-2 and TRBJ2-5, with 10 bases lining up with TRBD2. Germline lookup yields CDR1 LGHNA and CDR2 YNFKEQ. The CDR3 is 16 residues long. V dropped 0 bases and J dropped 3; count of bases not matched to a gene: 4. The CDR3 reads CASSQDPAGGKETQYF. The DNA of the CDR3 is TGTGCCAGCAGCCAAGATCCAGCGGGGGGGAAAGAGACCCAGTACTTC.

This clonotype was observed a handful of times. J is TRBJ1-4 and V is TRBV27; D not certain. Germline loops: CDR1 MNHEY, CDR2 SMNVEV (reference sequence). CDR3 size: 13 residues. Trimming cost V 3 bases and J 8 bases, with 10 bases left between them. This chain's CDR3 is CASSFEAGEKLFF. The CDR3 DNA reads TGTGCCAGCAGTTTTGAGGCCGGAGAAAAACTGTTTTTT.

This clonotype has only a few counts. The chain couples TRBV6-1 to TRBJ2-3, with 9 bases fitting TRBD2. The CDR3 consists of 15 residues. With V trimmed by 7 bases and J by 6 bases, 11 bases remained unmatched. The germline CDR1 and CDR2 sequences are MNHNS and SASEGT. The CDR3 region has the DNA TGTGCCAGCACCCTCCCCGGCGGGAGGGGGGATACGCAGTATTTT. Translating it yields CASTLPGGRGDTQYF.

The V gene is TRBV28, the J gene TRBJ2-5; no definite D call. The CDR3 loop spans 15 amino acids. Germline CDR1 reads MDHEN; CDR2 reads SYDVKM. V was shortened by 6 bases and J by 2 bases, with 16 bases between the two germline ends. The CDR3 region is CASSNTDTVQETQYF. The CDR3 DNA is TGTGCCAGCAGCAACACCGACACCGTTCAAGAGACCCAGTACTTC.

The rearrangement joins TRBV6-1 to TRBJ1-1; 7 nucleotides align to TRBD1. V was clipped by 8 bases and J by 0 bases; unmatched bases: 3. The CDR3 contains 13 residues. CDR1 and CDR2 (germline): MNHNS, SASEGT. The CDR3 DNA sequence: TGTGCCAGCGTTAGGGGGCTGAACACTGAAGCTTTCTTT. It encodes CASVRGLNTEAFF.

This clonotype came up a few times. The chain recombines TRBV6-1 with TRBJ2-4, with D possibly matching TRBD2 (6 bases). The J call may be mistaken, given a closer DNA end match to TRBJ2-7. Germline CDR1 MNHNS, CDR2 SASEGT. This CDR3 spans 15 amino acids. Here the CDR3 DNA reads TGTGCCAGCAGTGAAGCGAGGCAGGGAGGCTACGAGCAGTACTTC. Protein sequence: CASSEARQGGYEQYF.

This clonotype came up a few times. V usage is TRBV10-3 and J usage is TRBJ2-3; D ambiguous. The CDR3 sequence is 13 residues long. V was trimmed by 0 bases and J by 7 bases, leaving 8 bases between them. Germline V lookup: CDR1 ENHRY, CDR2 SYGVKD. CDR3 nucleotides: TGTGCCATCAGTGAGTCGAACCAGAATACGCAGTATTTT. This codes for CAISESNQNTQYF.

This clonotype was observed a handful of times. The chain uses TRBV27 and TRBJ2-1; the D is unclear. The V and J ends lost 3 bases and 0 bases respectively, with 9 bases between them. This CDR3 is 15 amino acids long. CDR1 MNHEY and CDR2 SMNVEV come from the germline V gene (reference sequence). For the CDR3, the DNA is TGTGCCAGCAGTTTTCAGGAAGTCTCCTACAATGAGCAGTTCTTC. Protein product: CASSFQEVSYNEQFF.